The TCR beta chain under discussion was sequenced for a study of early T cells in non-severe SARS-CoV-2 infection. Across the study: Bulk RNA taken from unsorted whole blood was sequenced, leaving chains unpaired. General study points: Comparison of clonotypes with VDJdb favored anti-spike CD8 responses while missing private and CD4 specificities.

This clonotype occurred many times. Antigen specificity is unknown. The CDR3 totals 14 residues. The germline V gene has CDR1 LNHDA and CDR2 SQIVND (reference sequence). Trimming removed 6 bases from V and 4 bases from J, with 15 bases in between. Researchers attached unique molecular identifiers to individual cDNA molecules. TCRdb reanalysed the 5' RACE reads using MiXCR and keeps one entry per CDR3 protein. Among under 45,000 distinct CDR3 sequences listed, about 8% were seen once. The receptor was isolated from an adult who was a healthcare worker with PCR-confirmed SARS-CoV-2 infection or an uninfected control (not recorded which). Sample: whole blood, taken at baseline. V and J are TRBV19 and TRBJ1-2; possibly TRBD1 for D (6 bases). The CDR3 is CASSPRGQGYGYTF. The CDR3 bases are TGTGCCAGTAGCCCTCGGGGGCAAGGCTATGGCTACACCTTC.